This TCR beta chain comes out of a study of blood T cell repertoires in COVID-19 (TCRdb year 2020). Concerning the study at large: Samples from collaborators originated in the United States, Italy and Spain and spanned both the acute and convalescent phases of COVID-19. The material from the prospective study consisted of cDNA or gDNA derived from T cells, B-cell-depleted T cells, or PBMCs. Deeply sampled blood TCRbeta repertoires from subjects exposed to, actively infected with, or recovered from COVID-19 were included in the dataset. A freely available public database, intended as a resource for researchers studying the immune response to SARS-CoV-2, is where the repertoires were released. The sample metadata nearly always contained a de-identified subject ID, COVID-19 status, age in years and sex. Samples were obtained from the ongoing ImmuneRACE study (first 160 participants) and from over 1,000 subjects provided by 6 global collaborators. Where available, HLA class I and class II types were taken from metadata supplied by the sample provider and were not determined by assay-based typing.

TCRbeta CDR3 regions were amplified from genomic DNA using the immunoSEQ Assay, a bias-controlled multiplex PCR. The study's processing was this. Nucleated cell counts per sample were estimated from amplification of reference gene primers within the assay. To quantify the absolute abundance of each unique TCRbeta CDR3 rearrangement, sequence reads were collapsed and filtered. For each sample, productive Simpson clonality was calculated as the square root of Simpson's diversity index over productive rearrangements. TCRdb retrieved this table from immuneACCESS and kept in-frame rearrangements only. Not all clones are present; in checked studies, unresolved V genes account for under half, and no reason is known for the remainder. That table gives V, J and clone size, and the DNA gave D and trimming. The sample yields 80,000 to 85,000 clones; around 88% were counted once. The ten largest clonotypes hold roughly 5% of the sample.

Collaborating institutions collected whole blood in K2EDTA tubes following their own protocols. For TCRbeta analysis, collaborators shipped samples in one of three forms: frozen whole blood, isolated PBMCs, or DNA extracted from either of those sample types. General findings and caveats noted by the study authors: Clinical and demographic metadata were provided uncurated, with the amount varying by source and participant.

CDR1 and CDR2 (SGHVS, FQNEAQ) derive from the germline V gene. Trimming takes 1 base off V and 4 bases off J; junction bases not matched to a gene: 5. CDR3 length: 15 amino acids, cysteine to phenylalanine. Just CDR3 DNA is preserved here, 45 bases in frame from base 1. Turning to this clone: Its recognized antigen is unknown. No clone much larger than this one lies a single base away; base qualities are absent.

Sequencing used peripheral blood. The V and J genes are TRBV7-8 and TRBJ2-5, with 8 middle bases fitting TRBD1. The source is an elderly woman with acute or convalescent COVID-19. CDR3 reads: CASSLVGTGTETQYF. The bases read TGTGCCAGCAGCTTAGTTGGGACAGGTACAGAGACCCAGTACTTC.